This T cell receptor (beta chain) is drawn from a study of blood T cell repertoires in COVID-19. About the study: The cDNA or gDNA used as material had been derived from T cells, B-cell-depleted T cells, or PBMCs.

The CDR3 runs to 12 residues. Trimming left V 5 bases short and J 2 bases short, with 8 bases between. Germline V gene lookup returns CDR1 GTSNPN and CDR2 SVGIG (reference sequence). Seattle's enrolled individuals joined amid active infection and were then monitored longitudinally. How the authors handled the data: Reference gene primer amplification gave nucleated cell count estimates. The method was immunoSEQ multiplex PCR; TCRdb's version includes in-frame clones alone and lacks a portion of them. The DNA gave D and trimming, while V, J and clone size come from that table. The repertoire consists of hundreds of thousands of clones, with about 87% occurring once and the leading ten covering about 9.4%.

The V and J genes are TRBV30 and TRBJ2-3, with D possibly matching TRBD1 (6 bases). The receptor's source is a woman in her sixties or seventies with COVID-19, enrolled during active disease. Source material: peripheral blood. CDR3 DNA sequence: TGTGCCTGGGGGGGCTCCACAGATACGCAGTATTTT. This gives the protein CAWGGSTDTQYF.